The T cell receptor beta chain described here comes from a study of T cell changes during pregnancy in multiple sclerosis. V trimming: 5 bases; J trimming: 5 bases; junction bases outside the gene matches: 5. The CDR3 has 13 amino acids. Per germline, CDR1 MDHEN and CDR2 SYDVKM. This table comes from immunoSEQ multiplex PCR, and its TCRdb copy is limited to in-frame clones, with some not included. The table includes some 85,000 clones, about 94% detected once. V and J are TRBV28 and TRBJ1-1; TRBD1 matches 7 bases. The receptor comes from a female donor in good health, enrolled as a control in a pregnancy study. Specimen: peripheral blood, collected in the second trimester of pregnancy. CDR3 DNA sequence: TGTGCCAGCAGTCGGGACAGTATTACTGAAGCTTTCTTT. Translating it yields CASSRDSITEAFF.